One and the same sample provided the 10 T cell receptor beta chains below, sequenced in a study of blood T cells in healthy people across ages. The second PCR ran about 6 to 11 cycles with a sample-barcoded 5' primer and J-beta primers. TCRdb re-derived calls from the 5' RACE reads in MiXCR, one entry per CDR3 protein. Of roughly 2 million distinct CDR3 sequences listed, around half are singletons. The sample consisted of blood. The receptors stem from a middle-aged woman in good health.

The chain joins TRBV7-9 to TRBJ1-2, with TRBD1 as a possible D gene (6 bases). Germline-derived CDR1 and CDR2 are SEHNR and FQNEAQ (reference sequence). The V and J ends lost 2 bases and 6 bases respectively, with 13 bases between them. The CDR3 is made up of 14 amino acids. CDR3: CASSLRGTADGYTF. The CDR3 nucleotides read TGTGCCAGCAGCTTAAGGGGGACGGCTGATGGCTACACCTTC.

The chain has TRBV20-1 and TRBJ2-1, with 10 bases matching TRBD2. The V gene end was trimmed by 0 bases and the J gene end by 7 bases; junction bases not matched to a gene: 6. CDR3 length: 15 amino acids. CDR1 DFQATT and CDR2 SNEGSKA come from the germline V gene (reference sequence). CDR3 region: CSARDLAGAWNEQFF. Written as DNA, the CDR3 is TGCAGTGCTAGAGATCTAGCGGGGGCCTGGAATGAGCAGTTCTTC.

Details on this clonotype: One end of the junction fails to match germline, which may point to a read error. The rearrangement joins TRBV27 to TRBJ2-1; 9 positions agree with TRBD2. The CDR3 runs 19 residues. The V gene's germline CDR1 is MNHEY and CDR2 SMNVEV (reference sequence). This CDR3 is CTSSRRASGGLSSYNEQFF. The CDR3, as DNA: TGCACCAGCAGTAGACGGGCCAGCGGGGGGCTGAGCTCCTACAATGAGCAGTTCTTC.

This clonotype appeared a few times. The chain couples TRBV29-1 to TRBJ1-6; D not resolved. The germline V gene has CDR1 SQVTM and CDR2 ANQGSEA. Trimming stripped 5 bases from V and 8 bases from J, with 13 bases between. The CDR3 has 13 amino acids. CDR3 sequence reads: CSVKGEADSPLHF. As DNA, the CDR3 is TGCAGCGTTAAAGGAGAGGCGGATTCACCCCTCCACTTT.

This sequence joins TRBV7-9 and TRBJ2-5; possibly TRBD1 for D (5 bases). Trimming stripped 1 base from V and 2 bases from J, with 8 bases between. The CDR3 consists of 14 residues. Germline-derived CDR1 and CDR2 are SEHNR and FQNEAQ (reference sequence). CDR3 protein: CASSLDDRQETQYF. The DNA of the CDR3 is TGTGCCAGCAGCTTAGATGACAGACAAGAGACCCAGTACTTC.

This clonotype was seen only a few times. The rearrangement joins TRBV20-1 to TRBJ2-1, with 9 bases that match TRBD2. Germline CDR1 reads DFQATT; CDR2 reads SNEGSKA (reference sequence). V dropped 3 bases and J dropped 10; count of bases not matched to a gene: 13. The CDR3 sequence is 15 residues long. In nucleotides, the CDR3 is TGCAGTGCTAGGGAAAGCGGGGGGACCAACTTGGAGCAGTTCTTC. Protein sequence: CSARESGGTNLEQFF.

V usage is TRBV12-3 or TRBV12-4 and J usage is TRBJ1-2; no reliable D call. This CDR3 region has 11 residues. Trimming removed 8 bases from V and 6 bases from J, with 10 bases in between. The CDR3 DNA follows: TGTGCCAGCGGATTCCCTAATGGCTACACCTTC. The encoded protein is CASGFPNGYTF.

This clonotype was found a few times. The chain uses TRBV28 and TRBJ2-5; D is unclear. Germline CDR1 reads MDHEN; CDR2 reads SYDVKM. This CDR3 comprises 16 residues. Between the trimmed V and J ends, which lost 1 base and 0 bases, there was a span of 12 bases. CDR3 sequence: CASSLYPRLHQETQYF. Here the CDR3 DNA reads TGTGCCAGCAGTTTATACCCCCGGCTCCACCAAGAGACCCAGTACTTC. Full variable domain (remainder filled in from reference TRBV28 and TRBJ2-5): DVKVTQSSRYLVKRTGEKVFLECVQDMDHENMFWYRQDPGLGLRLIYFSYDVKMKEKGDIPEGYSVSREKKERFSLILESASTNQTSMYLCASSLYPRLHQETQYFGPGTRLLVL.

The chain combines TRBV7-9 with TRBJ2-5; D tentatively reads TRBD1 or TRBD2 (5 bases each). Germline CDR1 and CDR2: SEHNR and FQNEAQ (reference sequence). The CDR3 consists of 15 residues. V lost 1 base, J lost 3 bases, and 12 bases lay in between. The CDR3 nucleotides read TGTGCCAGCAGCTTAGTCGGGACGGTTGAAGAGACCCAGTACTTC. Amino acids: CASSLVGTVEETQYF. Filled out from reference TRBV7-9 and TRBJ2-5, the complete variable domain reads DTGVSQNPRHKITKRGQNVTFRCDPISEHNRLYWYRQTLGQGPEFLTYFQNEAQLEKSRLLSDRFSAERPKGSFSTLEIQRTEQGDSAMYLCASSLVGTVEETQYFGPGTRLLVL.

Concerning this clonotype itself: One junction end disagrees with the germline gene, perhaps due to a read error. The gene calls are TRBV29-1 and TRBJ2-1, with TRBD1 identical over 9 bases. CDR3 length equals 14 residues. Germline-derived CDR1 and CDR2 are SQVTM and ANQGSEA. The CDR3 is CSVASGTGYSEQFF. The CDR3 DNA sequence: TGCAGCGTTGCATCCGGGACAGGGTACAGTGAGCAGTTCTTC.